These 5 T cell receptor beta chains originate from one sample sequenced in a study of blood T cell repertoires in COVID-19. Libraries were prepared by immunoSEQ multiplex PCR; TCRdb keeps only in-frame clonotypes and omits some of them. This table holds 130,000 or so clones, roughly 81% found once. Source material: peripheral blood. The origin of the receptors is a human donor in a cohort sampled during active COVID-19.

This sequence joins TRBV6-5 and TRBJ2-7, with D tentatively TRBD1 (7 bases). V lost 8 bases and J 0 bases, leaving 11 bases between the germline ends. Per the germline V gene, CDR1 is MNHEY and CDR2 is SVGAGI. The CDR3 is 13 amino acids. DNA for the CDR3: TGTGCCAGCGGAGGGGACAGCTCCTACGAGCAGTACTTC. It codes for CASGGDSSYEQYF.

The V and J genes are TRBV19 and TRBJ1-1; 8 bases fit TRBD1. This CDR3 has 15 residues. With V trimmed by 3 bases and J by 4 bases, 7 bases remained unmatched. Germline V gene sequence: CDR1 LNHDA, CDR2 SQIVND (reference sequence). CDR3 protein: CASSMSRGPGTEAFF. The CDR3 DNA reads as TGTGCCAGTAGTATGAGCAGGGGGCCTGGCACTGAAGCTTTCTTT.

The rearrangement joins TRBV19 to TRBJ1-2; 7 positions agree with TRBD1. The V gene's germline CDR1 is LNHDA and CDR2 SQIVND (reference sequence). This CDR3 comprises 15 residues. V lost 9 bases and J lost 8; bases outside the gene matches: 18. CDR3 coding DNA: TGTGCCAGCCTTTCCCGGGACAGATCTTTCTTCGGCTACACCTTC. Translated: CASLSRDRSFFGYTF.

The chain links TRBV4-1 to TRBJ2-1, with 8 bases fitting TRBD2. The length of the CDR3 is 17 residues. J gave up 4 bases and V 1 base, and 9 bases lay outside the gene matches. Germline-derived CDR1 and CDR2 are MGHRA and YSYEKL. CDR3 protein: CASSQGVRGGRYNEQFF. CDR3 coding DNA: TGCGCCAGCAGCCAAGGAGTTCGGGGGGGCCGGTACAATGAGCAGTTCTTC.

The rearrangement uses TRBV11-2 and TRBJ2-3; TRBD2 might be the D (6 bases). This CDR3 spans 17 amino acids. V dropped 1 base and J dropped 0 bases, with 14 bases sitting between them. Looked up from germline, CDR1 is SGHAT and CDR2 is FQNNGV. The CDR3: CASSLVGGKTSTDTQYF. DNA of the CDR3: TGTGCCAGCAGCTTAGTGGGCGGGAAAACTAGCACAGATACGCAGTATTTT.